Below are 21 T cell receptor beta chains sequenced from a single sample in a study of metastatic and nonmetastatic thyroid tumors. TCRdb reassembled clones from the PCR reads with MiXCR. The sample consists of some 22,000 clones, roughly 22% of them appearing once. Ahead of thyroid surgery, no patient had received treatment of any kind. Sequencing used tumor tissue. Receptor source: a female donor with papillary thyroid cancer or a benign thyroid nodule (not recorded which). Some clones in this sample may be carry-over from other donors' samples.

The genes are TRBV4-3 and TRBJ1-2; D is perhaps TRBD1 (5 bases). With 4 bases removed from V and 8 bases from J, the gap between germline ends came to 17 bases. This CDR3 is 14 amino acids long. Germline V gene sequence: CDR1 LGHNA, CDR2 YSLEER. The CDR3 sequence is CASSPAGGVLGYTF. Here the CDR3 DNA reads TGCGCCAGCAGCCCCGCGGGGGGGGTGTTGGGCTACACCTTC.

This chain connects TRBV20-1 to TRBJ1-2; D is ambiguous. The germline V and J ends were trimmed by 0 bases and 5 bases, with 10 bases remaining between them. From germline, CDR1 is DFQATT and CDR2 SNEGSKA (reference sequence). This CDR3 region has 13 residues. CDR3 nucleotides: TGCAGTGCTAGAGATTGGGCGGTGTATGGCTACACCTTC. Translated: CSARDWAVYGYTF.

This clone has at least ten counts. The chain has TRBV5-1 and TRBJ2-1; 10 bases are a match to TRBD2. CDR1 is SGHRS, CDR2 YFSETQ, per germline. V lost 3 bases, J lost 3 bases, and 12 bases stayed unmatched. This CDR3 spans 18 amino acids. The DNA for the CDR3 is TGCGCCAGCAGCTCTCGAGGAGCTAGCGGGAGTGGCTACAATGAGCAGTTCTTC. Amino acid sequence: CASSSRGASGSGYNEQFF.

The sample holds many counts of this clone. The rearrangement uses TRBV5-4 and TRBJ2-1, with 12 bases lining up with TRBD2. With 2 bases clipped from V and 8 bases from J, the junction kept 5 bases outside the gene matches. The CDR3 has 15 residues. Germline V gene data show CDR1 as SGHNT and CDR2 as YYREEE (reference sequence). The CDR3: CASSLQGLAGDEQFF. The CDR3 DNA reads as TGTGCCAGCAGCTTACAGGGACTAGCGGGCGATGAGCAGTTCTTC.

This chain links TRBV12-3 or TRBV12-4 with TRBJ2-3; D is undetermined. The CDR3 covers 12 residues. Trimming took off 4 bases at V and 3 bases at J, with 5 bases between the two ends. The CDR3 reads CASSSGTDTQYF. As DNA, the CDR3 is TGTGCCAGCAGTTCCGGGACAGATACGCAGTATTTT.

This clone occurred many times. This chain uses TRBV28 with TRBJ2-5, with D perhaps TRBD2 (5 bases). The CDR3 runs to 15 residues. The V and J ends lost 2 bases and 2 bases respectively, with 12 bases between them. The germline V gene has CDR1 MDHEN and CDR2 SYDVKM. The CDR3 nucleotides read TGTGCCAGCAGTTTAAGAAGGACTTTACAAGAGACCCAGTACTTC. This translates into CASSLRRTLQETQYF.

This chain connects TRBV11-3 to TRBJ2-7, with TRBD2 matching 7 bases. In germline, CDR1 is SGHNT, CDR2 YENEEA. Trimming took 3 bases from V and 6 from J; bases not matched to a gene: 5. The CDR3 extends over 13 amino acids. The DNA of the CDR3 is TGTGCCAGCAGCTTTGACGGGAGGCGCGAGCAGTACTTC. Protein: CASSFDGRREQYF.

This clone was counted many times. This rearrangement joins TRBV28 to TRBJ1-4; tentatively, D is TRBD1 (6 bases). V was clipped by 6 bases and J by 5 bases, with 13 bases between them. Germline V gene lookup returns CDR1 MDHEN and CDR2 SYDVKM. The CDR3 has 14 amino acids. The CDR3 DNA sequence: TGTGCCAGCAGCATGGGGGGGCTGAATGAAAAACTGTTTTTT. Translating it yields CASSMGGLNEKLFF. Full variable domain (outside the CDR3, taken from reference TRBV28 and TRBJ1-4): DVKVTQSSRYLVKRTGEKVFLECVQDMDHENMFWYRQDPGLGLRLIYFSYDVKMKEKGDIPEGYSVSREKKERFSLILESASTNQTSMYLCASSMGGLNEKLFFGSGTQLSVL.

The genes are TRBV24-1 and TRBJ2-1; TRBD1 matches 9 bases. Looked up from germline, CDR1 is KGHDR and CDR2 is SFDVKD. Trimming at V came to 0 bases and at J to 4 bases, leaving 9 bases not matched to a gene. There are 18 residues in the CDR3. CDR3 protein: CATSDLGITGGSYNEQFF. The CDR3 DNA sequence: TGTGCCACCAGTGATTTGGGGATTACAGGGGGCAGTTACAATGAGCAGTTCTTC.

The chain couples TRBV18 to TRBJ2-3; unclear D gene. V dropped 6 bases and J dropped 2 bases, with 6 bases sitting between them. CDR3 length: 12 residues. Germline-derived CDR1 and CDR2 are KGHSH and LQKENI. In nucleotides, the CDR3 is TGTGCCAGCTCCTCCTACACAGATACGCAGTATTTT. This encodes CASSSYTDTQYF.

The gene calls are TRBV24-1 and TRBJ2-2; D call uncertain. Germline V gene data show CDR1 as KGHDR and CDR2 as SFDVKD. The CDR3 loop spans 15 amino acids. V lost 1 base and J lost 6, with 11 bases in between. CDR3 region: CATSDLSSPSGELFF. The CDR3 nucleotides are TGTGCCACCAGTGATTTATCCAGTCCGTCCGGGGAGCTGTTTTTT.

This clone was counted only a few times. The chain is built from TRBV29-1 and TRBJ2-5; 7 bases agree with TRBD2. The CDR3 covers 13 residues. Germline V CDR1 and CDR2: SQVTM, ANQGSEA. Losses at the gene ends were 4 bases for V and 5 bases for J; bases not matched to a gene: 7. CDR3 amino acids: CSVVTSGGETQYF. The CDR3 region has the DNA TGCAGCGTTGTGACCTCCGGGGGGGAGACCCAGTACTTC.

This clone appeared many times. The chain carries TRBV19 and TRBJ2-7; TRBD2 agrees at 9 bases. The CDR3 has 15 residues. Losses at the gene ends were 5 bases for V and 1 base for J; bases not matched to a gene: 6. Germline V gives CDR1 LNHDA, CDR2 SQIVND (reference sequence). CDR3 nucleotides: TGTGCCAGTAGTGCACAAGCGGGAGGTTCCTACGAGCAGTACTTC. This gives the protein CASSAQAGGSYEQYF.

This chain joins TRBV28 and TRBJ2-2; no clear D gene. The CDR3 is made up of 12 amino acids. The germline CDR1 and CDR2 sequences are MDHEN and SYDVKM. With 2 bases removed from V and 7 bases from J, the gap between germline ends came to 5 bases. The CDR3 protein is CASSLAGGELFF. In DNA, the CDR3 is TGTGCCAGCAGTTTAGCAGGCGGGGAGCTGTTTTTT.

This clone occurred many times. The chain is built from TRBV7-2 and TRBJ1-2; D not resolved. V dropped 1 base and J dropped 5 bases, with 14 bases sitting between them. CDR1 and CDR2 from the germline V gene are SGHTA and FQGNSA. The CDR3 is 15 residues long. The CDR3 region is CASSLGLARQYGYTF. In DNA, the CDR3 is TGTGCCAGCAGCTTAGGGTTGGCCAGGCAGTATGGCTACACCTTC.

By sample fraction, this clone is medium-sized. The V and J genes are TRBV6-2 or TRBV6-3 and TRBJ2-1, with a possible D match to TRBD2 (5 bases). Germline CDR1 reads MNHEY; CDR2 reads SVGEGT. The CDR3 runs 14 residues. The V and J ends lost 4 bases and 7 bases respectively, with 14 bases between them. The CDR3 region is CASSSRAQRNEQFF. The DNA for the CDR3 is TGTGCCAGCAGTTCCCGGGCCCAGCGGAATGAGCAGTTCTTC.

This chain uses TRBV5-1 with TRBJ2-7; D might be TRBD2 (6 bases). CDR3 length: 14 amino acids. Germline-derived CDR1 and CDR2 are SGHRS and YFSETQ. Trimming cost V 2 bases and J 6 bases, with 15 bases left between them. CDR3 sequence reads: CASSLTSTLSEQYF. CDR3 nucleotide sequence: TGCGCCAGCAGCTTAACTAGCACCCTTAGCGAGCAGTACTTC.

The sample holds a few counts of this clone. This rearrangement joins TRBV28 to TRBJ1-5; TRBD1 might be the D (5 bases). In germline, CDR1 is MDHEN, CDR2 SYDVKM. CDR3 length: 12 amino acids. The germline V and J ends were trimmed by 6 bases and 8 bases, with 11 bases remaining between them. In nucleotides, the CDR3 is TGTGCCAGCAGCAGTCAGGGAAAGCCCCAGCATTTT. It translates to CASSSQGKPQHF.

In this sample, this clone is medium-sized. The chain joins TRBV6-1 to TRBJ1-5; 9 bases map to TRBD1. Trimming cost V 6 bases and J 3 bases; bases outside gene matches: 6. CDR1 and CDR2 (germline): MNHNS, SASEGT. CDR3 size: 15 residues. The DNA for the CDR3 is TGTGCCAGCAGGATGGGACAGGGAGACAATCAGCCCCAGCATTTT. Its translation: CASRMGQGDNQPQHF.

Regarding this clone: The conserved closing phenylalanine or tryptophan is absent in this CDR3, likely reflecting a read error. This chain connects TRBV20-1 to TRBJ2-5; TRBD1 or TRBD2 may be the D gene (5 bases each). This CDR3 is 18 amino acids long. The V gene's germline CDR1 is DFQATT and CDR2 SNEGSKA (reference sequence). V was clipped by 1 base and J by 5 bases, with 26 bases between them. Written as DNA, the CDR3 is TGCAGTGCTAGAGCCATAATGGGGCAGGGAGTTAAGTCGGAGACCCAGTACTCC. Translation: CSARAIMGQGVKSETQYS.

This clone occurred many times. The V gene is TRBV6-5, the J gene TRBJ1-6; weak D call: TRBD1 (5 bases). Trimming took 2 bases from V and 5 from J, leaving 7 bases between them. Germline V lookup: CDR1 MNHEY, CDR2 SVGAGI. The CDR3 is 14 amino acids. DNA of the CDR3: TGTGCCAGCAGTTACGACAGTAATAATTCACCCCTCCACTTT. It encodes CASSYDSNNSPLHF.